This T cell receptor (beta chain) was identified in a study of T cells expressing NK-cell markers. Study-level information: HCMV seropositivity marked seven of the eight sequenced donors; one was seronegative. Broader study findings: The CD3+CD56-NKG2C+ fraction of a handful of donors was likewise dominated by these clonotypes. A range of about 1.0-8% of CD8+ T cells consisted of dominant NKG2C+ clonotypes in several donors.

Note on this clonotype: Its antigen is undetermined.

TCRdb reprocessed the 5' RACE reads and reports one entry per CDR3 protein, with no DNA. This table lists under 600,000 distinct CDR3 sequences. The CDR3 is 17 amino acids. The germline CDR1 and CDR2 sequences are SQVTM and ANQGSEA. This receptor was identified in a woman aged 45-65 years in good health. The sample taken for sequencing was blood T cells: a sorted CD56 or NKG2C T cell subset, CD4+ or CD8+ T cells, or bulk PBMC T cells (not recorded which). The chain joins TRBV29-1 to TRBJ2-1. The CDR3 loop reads CSVEDVRNSRTYNEQFF.